The 8 T cell receptor beta chains below were found in one sample sequenced in a study of blood T cell repertoires in COVID-19. Sequenced by immunoSEQ multiplex PCR; TCRdb stores in-frame clones only, minus some. The table lists a few hundred thousand clones, around nine tenths of them singletons. The sequenced sample was peripheral blood. These receptor sequences come from a man aged 40-49 years who had recovered from COVID-19.

The genes are TRBV9 and TRBJ2-7; D possibly corresponds to TRBD1 (6 bases). Germline V lookup: CDR1 SGDLS, CDR2 YYNGEE. The length of the CDR3 is 16 residues. Trimming removed 3 bases from V and 4 bases from J, with 20 bases in between. This chain's CDR3 is CASSARPTGTTYEQYF. The CDR3 DNA reads as TGTGCCAGCAGCGCAAGACCGACCGGGACAACATACGAGCAGTACTTC.

V and J are TRBV7-9 and TRBJ2-7, with D perhaps TRBD1 (6 bases). The CDR3 extends over 12 amino acids. Germline V gene data show CDR1 as SEHNR and CDR2 as FQNEAQ (reference sequence). Trimming removed 6 bases at V and 7 bases at J, with 13 bases between. CDR3 protein: CASRDTGMEQYF. The CDR3, as DNA: TGTGCCAGCAGGGATACAGGGATGGAGCAGTACTTC.

The rearrangement uses TRBV5-4 and TRBJ1-6, with 7 bases lining up with TRBD1. V trimming: 3 bases; J trimming: 2 bases; junction bases outside the gene matches: 2. The CDR3 length is 15 residues. Per the germline V gene, CDR1 is SGHNT and CDR2 is YYREEE (reference sequence). The DNA for the CDR3 is TGTGCCAGCAGCTGGGGACAGCCCTATAATTCACCCCTCCACTTT. It codes for CASSWGQPYNSPLHF.

The chain has TRBV6-5 and TRBJ1-4; tentatively, D is TRBD1 (5 bases). CDR3 size: 15 residues. Deletions cut 6 bases from V and 8 bases from J, with 19 bases between. The germline V gene has CDR1 MNHEY and CDR2 SVGAGI. Written as DNA, the CDR3 is TGTGCCAGCAGACTCCGGCCAGGGTCAGGAGAAAAACTGTTTTTT. Translated, it gives CASRLRPGSGEKLFF.

This chain links TRBV4-1 with TRBJ2-5, with a possible D match to TRBD1 (6 bases). The CDR3 covers 12 residues. Trimming left V 6 bases short and J 5 bases short, with 10 bases between. Looked up from germline, CDR1 is MGHRA and CDR2 is YSYEKL. The CDR3 spells CASRGQPETQYF. CDR3 in DNA: TGCGCCAGCAGGGGACAACCGGAGACCCAGTACTTC.

The chain combines TRBV6-1 with TRBJ2-3; 9 bases map to TRBD2. V trimming: 3 bases; J trimming: 2 bases; junction bases outside the gene matches: 6. Germline V lookup: CDR1 MNHNS, CDR2 SASEGT. The length of the CDR3 is 16 residues. CDR3 sequence reads: CASSDRGLALTDTQYF. CDR3 nucleotides: TGTGCCAGCAGTGACAGGGGACTAGCCCTCACAGATACGCAGTATTTT.

In its sample, this clone was seen once. J is TRBJ1-2 and V is TRBV7-9; D possibly corresponds to TRBD1 (6 bases). Germline V gene sequence: CDR1 SEHNR, CDR2 FQNEAQ (reference sequence). The CDR3 contains 14 residues. Trimming cost V 4 bases and J 5 bases, with 14 bases left between them. The CDR3 DNA reads as TGTGCCAGCAGCTCAACAGGGTTGTTTTATGGCTACACCTTC. Amino acids: CASSSTGLFYGYTF.

The rearrangement joins TRBV6-5 to TRBJ1-1, with 8 bases that match TRBD1. The trim removed 7 bases at V and 1 base at J, leaving 5 bases unmatched. This CDR3 is built from 14 residues. Germline CDR1 and CDR2: MNHEY and SVGAGI. The CDR3 coding sequence is TGTGCCAGCACCAGGGGGCCGCCGAACACTGAAGCTTTCTTT. It translates to CASTRGPPNTEAFF.